A single TCR beta chain is shown here with its context. The antigen is undetermined. Trimming removed 3 bases at V and 0 bases at J, with 9 bases between. The germline CDR1 and CDR2 sequences are MNHEY and SMNVEV (reference sequence). The CDR3 covers 14 residues. The entry originates in a study of graft-versus-host responses after intestinal transplantation. Assay used: immunoSEQ multiplex PCR; TCRdb lists only in-frame clones, some missing. The sample lists about 70,000 clones; less than 95% were seen once. The sequence derives from a human donor who received an intestinal transplant. This chain links TRBV27 with TRBJ2-7; D is uncertain. The material sequenced was unstimulated CD8+ T cells sorted from spleen or lymph node cells, taken before intestinal transplant. The CDR3 protein is CASSLAVSSYEQYF. The CDR3 DNA sequence: TGTGCCAGCAGTTTGGCAGTAAGCTCCTACGAGCAGTACTTC.